This TCR beta chain was sequenced in a study of graft-versus-host responses after intestinal transplantation. Study-wide points: Among recipient marrow samples, GvH clones were found; some appeared first in ileum or blood.

Germline V lookup: CDR1 SGDLS, CDR2 YYNGEE. Trimming took 4 bases from V and 8 from J; bases not matched to a gene: 10. CDR3 length equals 15 residues. Libraries were prepared by immunoSEQ multiplex PCR; TCRdb keeps only in-frame clonotypes and omits some of them. The data show around 110,000 clones, more than 90% seen once. As concerns this clone: Antigen specificity is unknown.

The sample in question was unstimulated CD4+ T cells sorted from spleen or lymph node cells, obtained before transplant. This chain uses TRBV9 with TRBJ2-2; 8 bases line up with TRBD2. This TCR was sampled from a human donor who was the organ donor for an intestinal transplant. The CDR3 DNA sequence: TGTGCCAGCAGCCCGGGGGCGGGAGGACCAGGGGAGCTGTTTTTT. As protein: CASSPGAGGPGELFF.